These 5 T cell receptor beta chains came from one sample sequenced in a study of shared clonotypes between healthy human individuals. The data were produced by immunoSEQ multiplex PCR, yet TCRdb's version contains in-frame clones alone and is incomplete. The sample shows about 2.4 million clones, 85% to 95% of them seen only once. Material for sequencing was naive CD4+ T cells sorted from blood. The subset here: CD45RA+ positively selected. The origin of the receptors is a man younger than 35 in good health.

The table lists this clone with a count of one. The CDR3 is CASSPRSLTQETQYF. CDR3 coding DNA: TGCGCCAGCAGCCCCCGCTCCCTAACGCAAGAGACCCAGTACTTC. V gene TRBV4-1 combines with J gene TRBJ2-5; no clear D. The germline V gene encodes CDR1 MGHRA and CDR2 YSYEKL. CDR3 size: 15 residues. Deletions cut 4 bases from V and 2 bases from J, with 14 bases between.

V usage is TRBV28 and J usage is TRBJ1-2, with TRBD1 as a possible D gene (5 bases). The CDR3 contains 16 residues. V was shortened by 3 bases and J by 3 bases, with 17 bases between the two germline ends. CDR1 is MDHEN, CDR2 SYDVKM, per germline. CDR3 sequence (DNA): TGTGCCAGCAGTTTTTCCGCTTTGGGGGGTTACTATGGCTACACCTTC. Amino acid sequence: CASSFSALGGYYGYTF.

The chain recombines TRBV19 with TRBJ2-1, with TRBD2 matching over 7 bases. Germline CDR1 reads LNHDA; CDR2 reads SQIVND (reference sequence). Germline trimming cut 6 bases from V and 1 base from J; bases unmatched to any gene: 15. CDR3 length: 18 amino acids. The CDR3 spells CASSQLREGSLSYNEQFF. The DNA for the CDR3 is TGTGCCAGTAGCCAACTGAGGGAGGGCTCTTTGTCCTACAATGAGCAGTTCTTC.

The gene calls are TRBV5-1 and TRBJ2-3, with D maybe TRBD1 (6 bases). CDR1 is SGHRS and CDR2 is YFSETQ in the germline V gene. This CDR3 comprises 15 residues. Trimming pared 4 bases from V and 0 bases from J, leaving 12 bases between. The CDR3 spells CASSPQGPSTDTQYF. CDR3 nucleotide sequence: TGCGCCAGCAGCCCACAGGGCCCTAGCACAGATACGCAGTATTTT.

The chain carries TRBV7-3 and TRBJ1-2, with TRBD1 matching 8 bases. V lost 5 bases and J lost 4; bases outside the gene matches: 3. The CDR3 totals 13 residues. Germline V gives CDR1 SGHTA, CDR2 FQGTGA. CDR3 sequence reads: CASSPTGGYGYTF. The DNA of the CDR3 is TGTGCCAGCAGCCCTACAGGGGGCTATGGCTACACCTTC.